A single sample is the source of the 14 T cell receptor beta chains below, sequenced in a study of cytomegalovirus exposure and HLA in healthy donors. The study ran its PCR with 60 Vbeta and 13 Jbeta primers. Profiling relied on immunoSEQ multiplex PCR, and the TCRdb table lists in-frame clones only, not all of them. Among about 92,000 clones, roughly 80% were seen once, and the ten largest hold 1% to 1.5%. The sequenced material came from PBMCs. The receptors come from a girl aged 2-10 years in good health and CMV-seropositive.

This chain connects TRBV19 to TRBJ2-4, with 9 bases identical to TRBD2. This CDR3 comprises 14 residues. Germline values: CDR1 LNHDA, CDR2 SQIVND (reference sequence). V was pared by 5 bases and J by 7 bases, with 6 bases of the junction left unmatched. The CDR3 sequence: CASSSGLARNIQYF. In nucleotides, the CDR3 is TGTGCCAGTAGTTCGGGACTAGCTAGGAACATTCAGTACTTC. The full variable domain, with the rest looked up from reference TRBV19 and TRBJ2-4, is DGGITQSPKYLFRKEGQNVTLSCEQNLNHDAMYWYRQDPGQGLRLIYYSQIVNDFQKGDIAEGYSVSREKKESFPLTVTSAQKNPTAFYLCASSSGLARNIQYFGAGTRLSVL.

The chain employs TRBV19 and TRBJ2-1; 12 bases align to TRBD2. This CDR3 has 16 residues. V shed 5 bases and J 9 bases; nucleotides not matched to a gene: 11. Germline V gene lookup returns CDR1 LNHDA and CDR2 SQIVND (reference sequence). The CDR3 coding sequence is TGTGCCAGTAGTCCCGGGACTAGCGGGTTAATCATTGAGCAGTTCTTC. Translated: CASSPGTSGLIIEQFF. Drawing the rest from reference TRBV19 and TRBJ2-1, the complete variable domain is DGGITQSPKYLFRKEGQNVTLSCEQNLNHDAMYWYRQDPGQGLRLIYYSQIVNDFQKGDIAEGYSVSREKKESFPLTVTSAQKNPTAFYLCASSPGTSGLIIEQFFGPGTRLTVL.

The chain joins TRBV2 to TRBJ1-2; no definite D call. Germline CDR1 is SNHLY and CDR2 is FYNNEI. V lost 11 bases and J 8 bases, leaving 24 bases between the germline ends. The CDR3 is 14 residues long. CDR3 region: CAGREAVRLAGYTF. The DNA of the CDR3 is TGTGCCGGGCGGGAGGCGGTGCGGCTTGCGGGCTACACCTTC.

This CDR3 is CAISADSQYEQYF. CDR3 coding DNA: TGTGCCATCAGTGCTGACAGCCAGTACGAGCAGTACTTC. The rearrangement joins TRBV10-3 to TRBJ2-7; perhaps TRBD1 as D (5 bases). Germline loops: CDR1 ENHRY, CDR2 SYGVKD. The CDR3 sequence is 13 residues long. Trimming pared 4 bases from V and 4 bases from J, leaving 11 bases between.

For this clone: At one end the junction does not follow the germline gene, possibly because of a read error. The V call is TRBV5-6, the J call TRBJ1-5; a possible D gene is TRBD1 (5 bases). The CDR3 is 14 amino acids. Germline loops: CDR1 SGHDT, CDR2 YYEEEE. CDR3 region: CASSLREANRPQHF. CDR3 bases: TGTGCCAGCAGCCTCAGGGAGGCTAATCGGCCCCAGCATTTT.

The chain joins TRBV15 to TRBJ2-7, with 9 bases that match TRBD1. The V gene's germline CDR1 is LNHNV and CDR2 YYDKDF (reference sequence). The ends lost 3 bases at V and 2 bases at J; junction bases unmatched: 2. This CDR3 region has 14 residues. The CDR3: CATSSGQGTYEQYF. The CDR3, as DNA: TGTGCCACCAGCAGTGGACAGGGGACCTACGAGCAGTACTTC. Drawing the rest from reference TRBV15 and TRBJ2-7, the complete variable domain is DAMVIQNPRYQVTQFGKPVTLSCSQTLNHNVMYWYQQKSSQAPKLLFHYYDKDFNNEADTPDNFQSRRPNTSFCFLDIRSPGLGDTAMYLCATSSGQGTYEQYFGPGTRLTVT.

V usage is TRBV5-4 and J usage is TRBJ2-7; 11 bases align to TRBD2. This CDR3 comprises 16 residues. V lost 4 bases, J lost 1 base, and 7 bases stayed unmatched. CDR1 is SGHNT, CDR2 YYREEE, per germline (reference sequence). In DNA form, the CDR3 reads TGTGCCAGCAGCCCTACCGGGACTAGCGGTTCCTACGAGCAGTACTTC. The encoded protein is CASSPTGTSGSYEQYF. Full variable domain (outside the CDR3, taken from reference TRBV5-4 and TRBJ2-7): ETGVTQSPTHLIKTRGQQVTLRCSSQSGHNTVSWYQQALGQGPQFIFQYYREEENGRGNFPPRFSGLQFPNYSSELNVNALELDDSALYLCASSPTGTSGSYEQYFGPGTRLTVT.

The chain has TRBV7-2 and TRBJ1-3; a possible D gene is TRBD1 (6 bases). Germline V gene lookup returns CDR1 SGHTA and CDR2 FQGNSA. V lost 1 base to trimming and J lost 0 bases, with 13 bases between them. This CDR3 has 17 amino acids. The CDR3 nucleotides read TGTGCCAGCAGCTTAGATGGACGGGACATCTCTGGAAACACCATATATTTT. This sequence encodes CASSLDGRDISGNTIYF.

The chain is built from TRBV28 and TRBJ2-7; 7 bases are a match to TRBD2. CDR1 is MDHEN and CDR2 is SYDVKM in the germline V gene. J was trimmed by 12 bases and V by 4 bases; bases with no gene match: 18. This CDR3 has 15 amino acids. Here the CDR3 DNA reads TGTGCCAGCAGTTCCCAGCGCGCGGGGGTCTACGGATCGTACTTC. Its protein is CASSSQRAGVYGSYF. Variable domain in full (rest from reference TRBV28 and TRBJ2-7): DVKVTQSSRYLVKRTGEKVFLECVQDMDHENMFWYRQDPGLGLRLIYFSYDVKMKEKGDIPEGYSVSREKKERFSLILESASTNQTSMYLCASSSQRAGVYGSYFGPGTRLTVT.

In nucleotides, the CDR3 is TGTGCCAGCAGTGTTCCCCACAGGGCCCACTATGGCTACACCTTC. Protein sequence: CASSVPHRAHYGYTF. This rearrangement joins TRBV2 to TRBJ1-2; perhaps TRBD1 as D (6 bases). Germline-derived CDR1 and CDR2 are SNHLY and FYNNEI. This CDR3 contains 15 residues. V was shortened by 4 bases and J by 3 bases, with 15 bases between the two germline ends.

This rearrangement joins TRBV28 to TRBJ2-1, with 8 bases fitting TRBD2. Germline loops: CDR1 MDHEN, CDR2 SYDVKM. V lost 3 bases and J lost 4; bases outside the gene matches: 8. The CDR3 length is 16 residues. The CDR3 DNA sequence: TGTGCCAGCAGTTTGGGAACTAGCGGCGTATACAATGAGCAGTTCTTC. Translation: CASSLGTSGVYNEQFF.

This chain joins TRBV5-1 and TRBJ2-2, with TRBD1 as a possible D gene (5 bases). There are 13 residues in the CDR3. V was shortened by 6 bases and J by 4 bases, with 10 bases between the two germline ends. Germline-derived CDR1 and CDR2 are SGHRS and YFSETQ. The CDR3: CASTQGGTGELFF. CDR3 in DNA: TGCGCCAGCACCCAGGGTGGCACCGGGGAGCTGTTTTTT.

The CDR3 is CASRSGATLLSNQPQHF. The CDR3 nucleotides read TGTGCCAGCAGGAGCGGGGCAACTCTTTTAAGCAATCAGCCCCAGCATTTT. The gene calls are TRBV28 and TRBJ1-5, with D perhaps TRBD1 (5 bases). The CDR3 runs 17 residues. The V end lost 6 bases, the J end lost 1 base, and 19 bases lay between the germline ends. Germline CDR1 reads MDHEN; CDR2 reads SYDVKM.

This clone was counted only a few times. The CDR3 region is CASTFGEQPQHF. In DNA, the CDR3 is TGTGCCAGCACTTTCGGGGAACAGCCCCAGCATTTT. The chain links TRBV6-6 to TRBJ1-5; D call uncertain. CDR1 is MNHNY, CDR2 SVGAGI, per germline (reference sequence). Trimming pared 7 bases from V and 7 bases from J, leaving 11 bases between. This CDR3 is 12 amino acids long.